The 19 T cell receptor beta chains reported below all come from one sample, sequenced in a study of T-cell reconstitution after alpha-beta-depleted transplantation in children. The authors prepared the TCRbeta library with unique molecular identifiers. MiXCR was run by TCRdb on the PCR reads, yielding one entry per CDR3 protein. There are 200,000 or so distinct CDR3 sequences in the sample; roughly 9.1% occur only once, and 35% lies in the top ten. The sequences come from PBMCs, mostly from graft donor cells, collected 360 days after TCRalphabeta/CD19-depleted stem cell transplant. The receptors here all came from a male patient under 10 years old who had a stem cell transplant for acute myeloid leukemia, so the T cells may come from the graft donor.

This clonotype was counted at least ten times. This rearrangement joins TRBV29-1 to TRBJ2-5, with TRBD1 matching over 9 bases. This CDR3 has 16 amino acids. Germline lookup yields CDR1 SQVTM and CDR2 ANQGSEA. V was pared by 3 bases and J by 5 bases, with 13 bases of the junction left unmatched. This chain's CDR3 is CSVEGGAQGARETQYF. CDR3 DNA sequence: TGCAGCGTTGAGGGAGGGGCACAGGGGGCGCGGGAGACCCAGTACTTC.

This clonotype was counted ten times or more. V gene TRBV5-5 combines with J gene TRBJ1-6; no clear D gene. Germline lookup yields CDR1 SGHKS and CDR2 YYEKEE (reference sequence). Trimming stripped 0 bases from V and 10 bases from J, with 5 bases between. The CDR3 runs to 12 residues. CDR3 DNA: TGTGCCAGCAGCTTGGTTCACTCACCCCTCCACTTT. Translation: CASSLVHSPLHF.

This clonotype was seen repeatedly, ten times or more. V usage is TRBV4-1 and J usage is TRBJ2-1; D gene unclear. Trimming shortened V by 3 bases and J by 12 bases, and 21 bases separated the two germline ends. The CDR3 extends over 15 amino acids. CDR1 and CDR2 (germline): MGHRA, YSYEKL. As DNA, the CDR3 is TGCGCCAGCAGCCATGCTCTCGCTGAGGCTCCACTGCAGTTCTTC. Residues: CASSHALAEAPLQFF.

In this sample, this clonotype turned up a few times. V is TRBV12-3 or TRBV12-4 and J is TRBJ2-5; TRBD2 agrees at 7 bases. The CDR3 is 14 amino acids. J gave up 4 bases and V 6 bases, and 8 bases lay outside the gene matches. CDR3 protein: CASRTSGVVETQYF. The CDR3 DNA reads TGTGCCAGCAGAACCAGCGGGGTTGTAGAGACCCAGTACTTC.

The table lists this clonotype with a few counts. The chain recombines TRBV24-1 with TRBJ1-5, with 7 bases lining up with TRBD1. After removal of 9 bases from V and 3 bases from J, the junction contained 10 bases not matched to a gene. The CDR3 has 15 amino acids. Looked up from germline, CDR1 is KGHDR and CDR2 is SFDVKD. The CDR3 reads CATGLQGRANQPQHF. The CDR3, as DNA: TGTGCCACCGGCCTACAGGGGAGGGCCAATCAGCCCCAGCATTTT.

The chain's CDR3 is CASLGSGKGYTF. In DNA, the CDR3 is TGTGCCAGCCTCGGATCGGGGAAGGGCTACACCTTC. The chain carries TRBV27 and TRBJ1-2; D unclear. Germline values: CDR1 MNHEY, CDR2 SMNVEV (reference sequence). This CDR3 contains 12 residues. V shed 8 bases and J shed 8 bases, with 15 bases lying between them.

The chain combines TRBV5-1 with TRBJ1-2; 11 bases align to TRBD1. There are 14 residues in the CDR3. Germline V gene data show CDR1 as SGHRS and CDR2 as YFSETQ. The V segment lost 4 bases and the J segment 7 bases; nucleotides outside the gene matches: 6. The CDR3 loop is CASSTDRGLRGYTF. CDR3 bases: TGCGCCAGCAGCACGGACAGGGGGCTACGTGGCTACACCTTC.

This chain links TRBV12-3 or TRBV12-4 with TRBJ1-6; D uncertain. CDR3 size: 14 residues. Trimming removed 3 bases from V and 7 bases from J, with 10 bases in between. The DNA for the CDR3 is TGTGCCAGCAGTTTGTTTCAGGTCAATTCACCCCTCCACTTT. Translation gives CASSLFQVNSPLHF.

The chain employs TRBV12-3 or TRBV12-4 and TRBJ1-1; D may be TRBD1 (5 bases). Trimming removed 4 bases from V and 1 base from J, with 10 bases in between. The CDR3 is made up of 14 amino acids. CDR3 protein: CASSSRTRNTEAFF. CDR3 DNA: TGTGCCAGCAGTTCCAGGACACGGAACACTGAAGCTTTCTTT.

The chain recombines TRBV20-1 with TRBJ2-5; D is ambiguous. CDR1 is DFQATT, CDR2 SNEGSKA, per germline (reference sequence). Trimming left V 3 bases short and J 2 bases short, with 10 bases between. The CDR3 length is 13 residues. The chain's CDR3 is CSARGMGQETQYF. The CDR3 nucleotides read TGCAGTGCTAGGGGGATGGGTCAAGAGACCCAGTACTTC.

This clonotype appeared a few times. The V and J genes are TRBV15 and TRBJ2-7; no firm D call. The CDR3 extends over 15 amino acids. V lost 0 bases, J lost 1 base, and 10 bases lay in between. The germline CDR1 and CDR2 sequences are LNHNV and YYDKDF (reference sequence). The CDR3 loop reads CATSRDSSLSYEQYF. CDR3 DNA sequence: TGTGCCACCAGCAGAGATAGTAGCCTGTCCTACGAGCAGTACTTC.

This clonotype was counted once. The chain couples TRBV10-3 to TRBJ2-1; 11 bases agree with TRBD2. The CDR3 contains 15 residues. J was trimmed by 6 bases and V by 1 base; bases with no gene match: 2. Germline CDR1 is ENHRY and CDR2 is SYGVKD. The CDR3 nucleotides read TGTGCCATCAGTGAGTTAGCGGGGGGGCCCAATGAGCAGTTCTTC. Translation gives CAISELAGGPNEQFF.

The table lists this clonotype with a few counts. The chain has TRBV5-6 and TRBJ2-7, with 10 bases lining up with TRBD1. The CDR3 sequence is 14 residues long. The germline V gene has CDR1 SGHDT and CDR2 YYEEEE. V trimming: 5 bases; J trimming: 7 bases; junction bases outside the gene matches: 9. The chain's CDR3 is CASRSLGTGEEQYF. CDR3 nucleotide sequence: TGTGCCAGCAGGTCCCTCGGGACAGGGGAAGAGCAGTACTTC. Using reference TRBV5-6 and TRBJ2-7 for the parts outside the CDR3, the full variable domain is DAGVTQSPTHLIKTRGQQVTLRCSPKSGHDTVSWYQQALGQGPQFIFQYYEEEERQRGNFPDRFSGHQFPNYSSELNVNALLLGDSALYLCASRSLGTGEEQYFGPGTRLTVT.

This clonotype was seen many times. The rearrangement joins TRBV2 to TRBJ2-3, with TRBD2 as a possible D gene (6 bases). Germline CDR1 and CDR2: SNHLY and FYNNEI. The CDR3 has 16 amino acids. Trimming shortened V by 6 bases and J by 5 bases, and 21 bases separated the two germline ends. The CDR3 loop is CASRLGGTKLGDTQYF. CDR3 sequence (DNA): TGTGCCAGCAGACTTGGGGGGACCAAATTGGGAGATACGCAGTATTTT.

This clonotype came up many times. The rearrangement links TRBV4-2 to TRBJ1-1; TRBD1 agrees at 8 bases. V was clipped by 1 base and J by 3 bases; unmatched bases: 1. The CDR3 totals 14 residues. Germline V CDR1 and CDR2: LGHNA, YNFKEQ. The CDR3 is CASSQVTGDTEAFF. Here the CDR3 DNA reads TGTGCCAGCAGCCAAGTGACAGGGGACACTGAAGCTTTCTTT.

CDR3 sequence reads: CAWSLLRTSGTFNEQFF. The CDR3 coding sequence is TGTGCCTGGAGCCTCCTTAGGACTAGCGGGACTTTCAATGAGCAGTTCTTC. V and J are TRBV30 and TRBJ2-1, with TRBD2 matching 12 bases. V lost 3 bases and J lost 6; bases outside the gene matches: 12. From germline, CDR1 is GTSNPN and CDR2 SVGIG (reference sequence). The CDR3 has 17 residues.

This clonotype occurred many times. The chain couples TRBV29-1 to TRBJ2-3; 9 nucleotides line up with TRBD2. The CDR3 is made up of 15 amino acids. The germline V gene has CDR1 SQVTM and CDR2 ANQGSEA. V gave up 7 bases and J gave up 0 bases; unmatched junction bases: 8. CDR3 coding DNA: TGCAGCGCTGAGAGGGCGGGAGGGAGCACAGATACGCAGTATTTT. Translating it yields CSAERAGGSTDTQYF.

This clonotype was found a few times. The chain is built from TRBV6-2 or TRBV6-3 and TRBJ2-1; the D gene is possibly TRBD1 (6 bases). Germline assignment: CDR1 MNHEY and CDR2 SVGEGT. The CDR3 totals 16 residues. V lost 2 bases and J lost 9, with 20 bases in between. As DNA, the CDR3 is TGTGCCAGCAGTTACGAGTATGGGGGCGTTAAGTTTGAGCAGTTCTTC. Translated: CASSYEYGGVKFEQFF.

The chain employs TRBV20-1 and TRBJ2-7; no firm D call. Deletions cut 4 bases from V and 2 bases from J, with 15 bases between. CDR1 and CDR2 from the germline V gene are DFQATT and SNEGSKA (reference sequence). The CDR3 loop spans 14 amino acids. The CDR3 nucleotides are TGCAGTGCTACTCCTAATGAGGATCCCTACGAGCAGTACTTC. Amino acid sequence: CSATPNEDPYEQYF.